This T cell receptor beta chain stems from a study of blood T cell repertoires in COVID-19. For the study at large: PBMCs, B-cell-depleted T cells, or T cells were the source of the cDNA or gDNA that made up the material.

In the original analysis: Amplification with reference gene primers provided the estimates of nucleated cell counts. TCRdb's copy holds only in-frame clones and misses some; the assay was immunoSEQ multiplex PCR. That table gives V, J and clone size, and the DNA gave D and trimming. The table records 150,000 to 200,000 clones, 88% of them present only once. Trimming left V 6 bases short and J 1 base short, with 13 bases between. CDR1 and CDR2 from the germline V gene are MDHEN and SYDVKM. This CDR3 comprises 14 residues. V is TRBV28 and J is TRBJ2-7; D is possibly TRBD1 (5 bases). The sequence derives from a human donor in a cohort sampled during active COVID-19. The sequencing input was peripheral blood. The CDR3 coding sequence is TGTGCCAGCAGAGACAGCGCGGCATCCTACGAGCAGTACTTC. Protein product: CASRDSAASYEQYF.